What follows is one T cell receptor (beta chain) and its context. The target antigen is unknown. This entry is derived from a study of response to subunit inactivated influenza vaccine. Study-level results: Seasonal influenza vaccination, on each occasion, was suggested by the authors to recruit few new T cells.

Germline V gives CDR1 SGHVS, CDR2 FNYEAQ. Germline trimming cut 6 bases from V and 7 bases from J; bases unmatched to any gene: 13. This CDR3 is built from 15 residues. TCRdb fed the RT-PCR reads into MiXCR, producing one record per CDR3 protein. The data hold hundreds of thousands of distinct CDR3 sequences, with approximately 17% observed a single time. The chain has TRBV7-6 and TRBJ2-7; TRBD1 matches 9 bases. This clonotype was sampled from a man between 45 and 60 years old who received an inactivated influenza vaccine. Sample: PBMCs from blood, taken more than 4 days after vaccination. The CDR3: CASSLPPGQGREQYF. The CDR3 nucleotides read TGTGCCAGCAGTCTACCCCCGGGACAGGGCAGAGAGCAGTACTTC.